Here is one T cell receptor beta chain with its context. What it binds is not known. Produced via immunoSEQ multiplex PCR; TCRdb's table is partial and in-frame only. The sample carries roughly 14,000 clones, about 61% recorded once. This record belongs to a study of neoadjuvant anti-PD-1 for oral cavity cancer. Across the whole study: Nivolumab at 3 mg/kg was mostly given biweekly, three to four doses, pre-surgery. Study-level points and caveats: Higher pretreatment Treg/Th17 ratios tracked higher pretreatment blood clonality.

Stage II-IVA oral cavity squamous cell carcinoma was new and untreated by systemic or radiation therapy. These oral cavity squamous cell carcinomas were HPV-negative and locally advanced. The V end lost 0 bases, the J end lost 7 bases, and 14 bases lay between the germline ends. The CDR3 covers 15 residues. Germline V gene lookup returns CDR1 SGHNT and CDR2 YYREEE (reference sequence). The specimen was PBMCs, collected before nivolumab (anti-PD-1) treatment. This rearrangement joins TRBV5-4 to TRBJ2-1; D is possibly TRBD1 or TRBD2 (5 bases each). The receptor comes from a person between 40 and 79 years old with oral cavity squamous cell carcinoma. CDR3 region: CASSLGARGANEQFF. CDR3 nucleotides: TGTGCCAGCAGCTTGGGGGCTCGGGGCGCGAATGAGCAGTTCTTC.